The sequence of this TCR beta chain was determined in a study of CD8 T cells in ankylosing spondylitis. Study observations and caveats: A TCR beta motif made of about 8 highly homologous variants seemed typical of ankylosing spondylitis blood.

Comment on this clonotype: Its antigen is unidentified.

Trimming cost V 4 bases and J 14 bases, with 9 bases left between them. Germline V lookup: CDR1 MNHEY, CDR2 SVGEGT. This CDR3 is 11 amino acids long. One entry per CDR3 protein, called by TCRdb with MiXCR from the 5' RACE reads. This table holds hundreds of thousands of distinct CDR3 sequences, approximately 12% found once. The sample taken for sequencing was blood, either unsorted or a sorted T cell fraction (not recorded which). This chain joins TRBV6-2 or TRBV6-3 and TRBJ1-6; D not certain. This TCR derives from a male donor with ankylosing spondylitis. The CDR3 DNA sequence: TGTGCCAGCAGTTCTTCTCGAGCCCTCCACTTT. Its protein product is CASSSSRALHF.